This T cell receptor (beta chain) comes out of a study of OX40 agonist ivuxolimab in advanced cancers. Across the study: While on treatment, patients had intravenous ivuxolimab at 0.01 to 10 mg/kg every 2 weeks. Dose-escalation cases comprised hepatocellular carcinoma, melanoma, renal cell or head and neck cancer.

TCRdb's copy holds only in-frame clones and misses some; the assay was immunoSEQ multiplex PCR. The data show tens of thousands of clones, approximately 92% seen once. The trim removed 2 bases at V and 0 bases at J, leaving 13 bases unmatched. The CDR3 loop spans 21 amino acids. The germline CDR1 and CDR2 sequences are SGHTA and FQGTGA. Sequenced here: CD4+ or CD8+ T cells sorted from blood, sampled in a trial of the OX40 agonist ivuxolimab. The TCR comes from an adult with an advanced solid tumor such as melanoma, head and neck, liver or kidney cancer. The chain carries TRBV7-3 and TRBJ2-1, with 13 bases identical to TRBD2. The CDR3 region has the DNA TGTGCCAGCAGCTTACGTTCACTAGCGGGGGGGCCTGGTAGCTCCTACAATGAGCAGTTCTTC. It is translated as CASSLRSLAGGPGSSYNEQFF.